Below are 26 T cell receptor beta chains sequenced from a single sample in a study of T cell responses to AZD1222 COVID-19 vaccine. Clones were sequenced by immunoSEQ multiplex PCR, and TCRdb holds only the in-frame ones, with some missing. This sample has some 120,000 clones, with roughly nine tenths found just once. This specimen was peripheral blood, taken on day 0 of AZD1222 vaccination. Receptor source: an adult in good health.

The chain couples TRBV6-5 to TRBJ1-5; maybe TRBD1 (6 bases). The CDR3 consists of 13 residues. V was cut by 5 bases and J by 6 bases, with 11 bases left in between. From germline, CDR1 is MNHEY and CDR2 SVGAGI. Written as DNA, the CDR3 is TGTGCCAGCAGTCAGGGGTTGGGTCAGCCCCAGCATTTT. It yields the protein CASSQGLGQPQHF.

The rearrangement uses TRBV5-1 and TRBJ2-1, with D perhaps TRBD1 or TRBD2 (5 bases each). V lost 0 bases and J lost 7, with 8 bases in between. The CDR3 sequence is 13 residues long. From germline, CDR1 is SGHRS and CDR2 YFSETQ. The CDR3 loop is CASSLGGTNEQFF. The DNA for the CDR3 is TGCGCCAGCAGCTTGGGGGGGACGAATGAGCAGTTCTTC.

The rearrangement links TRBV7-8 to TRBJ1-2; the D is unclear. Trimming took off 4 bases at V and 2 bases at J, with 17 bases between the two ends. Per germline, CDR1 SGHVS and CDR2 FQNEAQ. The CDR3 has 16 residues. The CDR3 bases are TGTGCCAGCAGCTCTAGGTTCTTCGTTGCGAACTATGGCTACACCTTC. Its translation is CASSSRFFVANYGYTF.

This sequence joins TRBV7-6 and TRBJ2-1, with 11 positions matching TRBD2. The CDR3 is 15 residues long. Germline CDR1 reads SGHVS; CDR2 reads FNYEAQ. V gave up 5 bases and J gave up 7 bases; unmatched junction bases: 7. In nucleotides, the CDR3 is TGTGCCAGCAGCCGTACTAGCGGGAGAGGAAATGAGCAGTTCTTC. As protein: CASSRTSGRGNEQFF.

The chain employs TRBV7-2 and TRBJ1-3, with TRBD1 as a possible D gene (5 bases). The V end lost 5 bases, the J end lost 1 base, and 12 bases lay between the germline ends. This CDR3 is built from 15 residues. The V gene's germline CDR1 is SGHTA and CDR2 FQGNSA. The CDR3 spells CASSREGVSGNTIYF. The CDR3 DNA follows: TGTGCCAGCAGCCGCGAAGGGGTTTCTGGAAACACCATATATTTT.

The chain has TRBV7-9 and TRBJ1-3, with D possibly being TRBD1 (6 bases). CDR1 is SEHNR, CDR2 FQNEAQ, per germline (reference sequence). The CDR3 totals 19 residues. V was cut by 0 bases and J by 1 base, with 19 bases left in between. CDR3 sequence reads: CASSLAGQLVPNSGNTIYF. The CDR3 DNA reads TGTGCCAGCAGCTTAGCCGGACAGCTAGTGCCCAATTCTGGAAACACCATATATTTT. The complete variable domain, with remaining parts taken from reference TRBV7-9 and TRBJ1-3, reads DTGVSQNPRHKITKRGQNVTFRCDPISEHNRLYWYRQTLGQGPEFLTYFQNEAQLEKSRLLSDRFSAERPKGSFSTLEIQRTEQGDSAMYLCASSLAGQLVPNSGNTIYFGEGSWLTVV.

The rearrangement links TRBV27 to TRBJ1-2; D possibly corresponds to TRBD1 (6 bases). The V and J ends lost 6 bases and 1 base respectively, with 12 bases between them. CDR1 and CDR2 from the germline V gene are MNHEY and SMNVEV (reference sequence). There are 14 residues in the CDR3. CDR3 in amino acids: CASRDSKFNYGYTF. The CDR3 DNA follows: TGTGCCAGCAGGGACAGTAAATTTAACTATGGCTACACCTTC.

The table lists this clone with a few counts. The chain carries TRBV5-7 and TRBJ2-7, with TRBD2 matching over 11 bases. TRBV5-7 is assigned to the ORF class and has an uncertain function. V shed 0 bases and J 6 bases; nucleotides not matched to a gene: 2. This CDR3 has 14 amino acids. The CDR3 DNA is TGTGCCAGCAGCTTGGCGCTAGCGGGGGGCGAGCAGTACTTC. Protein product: CASSLALAGGEQYF.

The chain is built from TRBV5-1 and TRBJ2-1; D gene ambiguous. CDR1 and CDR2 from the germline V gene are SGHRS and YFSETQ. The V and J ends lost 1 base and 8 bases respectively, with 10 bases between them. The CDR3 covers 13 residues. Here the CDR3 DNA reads TGCGCCAGCAGCTTGTTAGGCCCCGATGAGCAGTTCTTC. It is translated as CASSLLGPDEQFF. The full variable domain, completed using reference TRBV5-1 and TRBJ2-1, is KAGVTQTPRYLIKTRGQQVTLSCSPISGHRSVSWYQQTPGQGLQFLFEYFSETQRNKGNFPGRFSGRQFSNSRSEMNVSTLELGDSALYLCASSLLGPDEQFFGPGTRLTVL.

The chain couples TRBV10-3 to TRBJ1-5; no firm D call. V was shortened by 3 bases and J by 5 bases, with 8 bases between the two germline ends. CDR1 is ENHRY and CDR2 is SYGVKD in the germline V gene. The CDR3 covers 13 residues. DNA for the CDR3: TGTGCCATCAGTGAAGGGCCGGATCAGCCCCAGCATTTT. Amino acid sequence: CAISEGPDQPQHF.

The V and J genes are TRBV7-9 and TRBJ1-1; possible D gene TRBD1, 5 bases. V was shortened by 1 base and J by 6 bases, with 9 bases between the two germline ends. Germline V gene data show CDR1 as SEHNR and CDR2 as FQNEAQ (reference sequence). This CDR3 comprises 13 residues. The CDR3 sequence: CASSLGGIAEAFF. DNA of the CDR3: TGTGCCAGCAGCTTAGGGGGGATTGCTGAAGCTTTCTTT.

Here the CDR3 DNA reads TGTGCCAGCACCAAAATGGGCCAGGGGAGCAATGGCTACACCTTC. It yields the protein CASTKMGQGSNGYTF. The genes are TRBV2 and TRBJ1-2; D possibly corresponds to TRBD1 (6 bases). CDR3 length: 15 amino acids. V dropped 7 bases and J dropped 6 bases, with 21 bases sitting between them. Per germline, CDR1 SNHLY and CDR2 FYNNEI.

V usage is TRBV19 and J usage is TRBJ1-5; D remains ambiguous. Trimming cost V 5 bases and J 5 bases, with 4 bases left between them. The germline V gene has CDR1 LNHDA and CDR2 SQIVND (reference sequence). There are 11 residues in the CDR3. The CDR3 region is CASSADQPQHF. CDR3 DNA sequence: TGTGCCAGTAGTGCTGATCAGCCCCAGCATTTT.

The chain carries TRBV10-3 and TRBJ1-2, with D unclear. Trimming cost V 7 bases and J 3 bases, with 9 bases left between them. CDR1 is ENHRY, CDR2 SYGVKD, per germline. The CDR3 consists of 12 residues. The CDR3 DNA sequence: TGTGCCATCACAACGGGCGACTATGGCTACACCTTC. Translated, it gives CAITTGDYGYTF.

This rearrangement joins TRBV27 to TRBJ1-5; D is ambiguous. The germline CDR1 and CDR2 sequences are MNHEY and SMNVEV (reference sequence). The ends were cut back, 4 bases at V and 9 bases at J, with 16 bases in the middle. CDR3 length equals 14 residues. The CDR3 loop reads CASSSRRDPLPQHF. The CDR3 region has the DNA TGTGCCAGCAGTTCCCGACGAGACCCACTGCCCCAGCATTTT.

The CDR3, as DNA: TGTGCCAGCAGTTCAAGGACAGGGACTGAAGCTTTCTTT. Encoded protein: CASSSRTGTEAFF. The V call is TRBV2, the J call TRBJ1-1, with 8 bases that match TRBD1. The CDR3 is made up of 13 amino acids. Germline V lookup: CDR1 SNHLY, CDR2 FYNNEI. V trimming: 5 bases; J trimming: 5 bases; junction bases outside the gene matches: 4.

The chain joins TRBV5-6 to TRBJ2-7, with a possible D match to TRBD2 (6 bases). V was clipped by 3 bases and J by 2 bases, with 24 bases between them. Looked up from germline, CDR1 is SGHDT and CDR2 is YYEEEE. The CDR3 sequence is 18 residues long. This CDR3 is CASSSEGTGGTKTYEQYF. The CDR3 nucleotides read TGTGCCAGCAGCTCGGAGGGCACAGGAGGGACCAAAACCTACGAGCAGTACTTC.

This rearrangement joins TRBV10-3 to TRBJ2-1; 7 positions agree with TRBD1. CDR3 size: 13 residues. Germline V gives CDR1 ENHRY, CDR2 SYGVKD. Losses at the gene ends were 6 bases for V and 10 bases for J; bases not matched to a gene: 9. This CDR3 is CAISSTGPGEQFF. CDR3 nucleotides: TGTGCCATCAGCTCGACAGGGCCGGGCGAGCAGTTCTTC.

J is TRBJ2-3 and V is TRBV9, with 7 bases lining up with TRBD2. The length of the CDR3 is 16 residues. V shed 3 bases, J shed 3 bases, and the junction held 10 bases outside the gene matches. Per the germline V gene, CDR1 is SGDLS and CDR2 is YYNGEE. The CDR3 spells CASSDRPSGATDTQYF. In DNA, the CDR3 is TGTGCCAGCAGCGACCGCCCTAGCGGAGCAACAGATACGCAGTATTTT. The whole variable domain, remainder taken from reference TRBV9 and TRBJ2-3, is DSGVTQTPKHLITATGQRVTLRCSPRSGDLSVYWYQQSLDQGLQFLIQYYNGEERAKGNILERFSAQQFPDLHSELNLSSLELGDSALYFCASSDRPSGATDTQYFGPGTRLTVL.

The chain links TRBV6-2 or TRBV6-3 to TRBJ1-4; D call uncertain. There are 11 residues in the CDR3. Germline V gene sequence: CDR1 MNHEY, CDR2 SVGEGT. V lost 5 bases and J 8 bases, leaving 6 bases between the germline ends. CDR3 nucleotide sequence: TGTGCCAGCAGTAACAAGGAAAAACTGTTTTTT. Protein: CASSNKEKLFF.

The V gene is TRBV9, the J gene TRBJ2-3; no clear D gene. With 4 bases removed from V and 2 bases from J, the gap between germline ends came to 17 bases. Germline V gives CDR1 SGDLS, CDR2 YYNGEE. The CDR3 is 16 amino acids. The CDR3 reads CASSNQRTLNTDTQYF. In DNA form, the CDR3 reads TGTGCCAGCAGCAATCAGAGGACCTTGAACACAGATACGCAGTATTTT.

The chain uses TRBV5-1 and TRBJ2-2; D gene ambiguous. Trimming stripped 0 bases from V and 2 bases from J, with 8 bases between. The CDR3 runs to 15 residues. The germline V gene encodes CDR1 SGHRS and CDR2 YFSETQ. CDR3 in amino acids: CASSLDGGNTGELFF. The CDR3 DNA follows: TGCGCCAGCAGCTTGGACGGCGGAAACACCGGGGAGCTGTTTTTT.

CDR3 sequence (DNA): TGTGCCACCAGTGATTTCGGATCTCATGAGCAGTTCTTC. Its protein is CATSDFGSHEQFF. The chain carries TRBV24-1 and TRBJ2-1; no clear D gene. CDR1 and CDR2 from the germline V gene are KGHDR and SFDVKD. V was pared by 1 base and J by 8 bases, with 8 bases between. The CDR3 covers 13 residues.

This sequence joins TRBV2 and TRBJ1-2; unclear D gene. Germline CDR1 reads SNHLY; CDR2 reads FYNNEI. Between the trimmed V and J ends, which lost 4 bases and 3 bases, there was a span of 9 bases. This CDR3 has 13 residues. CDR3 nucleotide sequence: TGTGCCAGCAGTGTGTCCGGGGACTATGGCTACACCTTC. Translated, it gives CASSVSGDYGYTF.

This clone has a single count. CDR3 DNA sequence: TGTGCCAGCAGCCACTGGGACAGGGGACGCGGCTACACCTTC. Encoded protein: CASSHWDRGRGYTF. V usage is TRBV3-1 (or the pseudogene TRBV3-2) and J usage is TRBJ1-2; 10 nucleotides agree with TRBD1. CDR1 is LGHDT, CDR2 YNNKEL, per germline (reference sequence). Unmatched junction bases numbered 6, after V lost 3 bases and J lost 8 bases. CDR3 length: 14 amino acids.

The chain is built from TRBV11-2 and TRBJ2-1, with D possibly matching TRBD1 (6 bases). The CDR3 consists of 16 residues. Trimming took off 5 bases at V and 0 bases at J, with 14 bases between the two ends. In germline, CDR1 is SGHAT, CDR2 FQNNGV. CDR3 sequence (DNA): TGTGCCAGCAGCCCACAGGGTTCCCCCTCCTACAATGAGCAGTTCTTC. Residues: CASSPQGSPSYNEQFF. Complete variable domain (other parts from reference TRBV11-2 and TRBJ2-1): EAGVAQSPRYKIIEKRQSVAFWCNPISGHATLYWYQQILGQGPKLLIQFQNNGVVDDSQLPKDRFSAERLKGVDSTLKIQPAKLEDSAVYLCASSPQGSPSYNEQFFGPGTRLTVL.